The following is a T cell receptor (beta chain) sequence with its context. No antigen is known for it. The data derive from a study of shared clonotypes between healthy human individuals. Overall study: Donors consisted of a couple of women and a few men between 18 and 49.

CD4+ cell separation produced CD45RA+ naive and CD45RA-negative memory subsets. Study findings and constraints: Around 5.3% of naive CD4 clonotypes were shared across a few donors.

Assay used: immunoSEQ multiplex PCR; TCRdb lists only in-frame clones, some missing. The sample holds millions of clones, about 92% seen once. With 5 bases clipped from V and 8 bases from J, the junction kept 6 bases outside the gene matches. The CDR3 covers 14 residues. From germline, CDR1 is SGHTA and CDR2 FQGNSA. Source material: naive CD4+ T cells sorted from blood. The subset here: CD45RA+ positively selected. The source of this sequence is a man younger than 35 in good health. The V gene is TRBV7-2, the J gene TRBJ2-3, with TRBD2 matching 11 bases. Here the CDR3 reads CASSDSLAGVTQYF. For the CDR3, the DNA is TGTGCCAGCAGCGATTCACTAGCGGGAGTTACGCAGTATTTT.